This TCR beta chain was sequenced in a study of cytomegalovirus exposure and HLA in healthy donors. Study-wide results and limits: Differences between HLA loci emerged in a later analysis of TCR association rates, with DRB1 most and HLA-C fewest. From TCR beta sequences, most subjects' HLA-A and HLA-B alleles were reportedly predicted accurately.

This CDR3 is built from 16 residues. The germline gives CDR1 SEHNR, CDR2 FQNEAQ (reference sequence). This clone was observed a handful of times. Its antigen is not known. A far larger clone is just one base off, so this is likely a read error. PCR involved 60 Vbeta and 13 Jbeta primers. Data came from immunoSEQ multiplex PCR; TCRdb stores just in-frame clones and leaves some out. The repertoire includes about 100,000 clones, 55% to 85% of them detected once, and approximately 16% sits in the top ten. This clonotype was sampled from a woman younger than 35 in good health and CMV-seropositive. The chain uses TRBV7-9 and TRBJ2-6; 10 bases are shared with TRBD2. The material sequenced was PBMCs. The CDR3 sequence is CSSSQTSGTGANVLTF. DNA of the CDR3: TGTTCCAGCAGCCAAACTAGCGGGACTGGGGCCAACGTCCTGACTTTC.